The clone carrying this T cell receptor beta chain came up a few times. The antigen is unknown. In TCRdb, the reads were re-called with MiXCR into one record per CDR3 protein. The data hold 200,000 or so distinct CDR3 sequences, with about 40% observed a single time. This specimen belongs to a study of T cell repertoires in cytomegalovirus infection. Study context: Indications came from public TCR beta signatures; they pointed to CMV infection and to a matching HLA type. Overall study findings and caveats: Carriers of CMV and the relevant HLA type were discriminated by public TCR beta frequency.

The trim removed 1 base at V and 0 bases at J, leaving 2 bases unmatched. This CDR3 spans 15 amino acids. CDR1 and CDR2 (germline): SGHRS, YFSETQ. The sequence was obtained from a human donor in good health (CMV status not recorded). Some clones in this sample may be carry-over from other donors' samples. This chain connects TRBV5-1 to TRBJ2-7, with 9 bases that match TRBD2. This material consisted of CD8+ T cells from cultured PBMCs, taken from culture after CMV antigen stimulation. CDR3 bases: TGCGCCAGCAGCTTGACGACTAGCGGCTCCTACGAGCAGTACTTC. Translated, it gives CASSLTTSGSYEQYF.